This T cell receptor (beta chain) was identified during a study of blood T cells in healthy people across ages. About the research overall: About one barcoded beta molecule was captured per two T cells (by template switching).

The CDR3 length is 15 residues. Trimming removed 4 bases from V and 1 base from J, with 13 bases in between. Germline CDR1 is LGHNA and CDR2 is YNFKEQ. Alongside a J-beta primer mix, a sample-barcoded 5' primer served in a second PCR lasting roughly 7 to 12 cycles. Tags on each cDNA molecule came from a template-switch adaptor with 12 random nucleotides. MiXCR, applied by TCRdb to the 5' RACE reads, yields one record per CDR3 protein. This repertoire shows hundreds of thousands of distinct CDR3 sequences, less than 25% found once; its top ten account for just under 9%. The sample was also linked to a second study, of T cells of mothers and their children.

The chain uses TRBV4-2 and TRBJ1-1, with no clear D. Sequencing was performed on blood. The source of this sequence is a boy aged 5 to 17 in good health. The CDR3 DNA sequence: TGTGCCAGCAGCCTTAATTTGGACTGGAACACTGAAGCTTTCTTT. This translates into CASSLNLDWNTEAFF.